A single sample gave rise to the 30 T cell receptor beta chains below, sequenced in a study of early T cells in non-severe SARS-CoV-2 infection. TCRdb processed the 5' RACE reads anew with MiXCR; each CDR3 protein has one entry. This sample has about 59,000 distinct CDR3 sequences, with over 10% found just once. The starting material was whole blood, obtained at baseline. All receptors come from an adult who was a healthcare worker with PCR-confirmed SARS-CoV-2 infection or an uninfected control (not recorded which).

This chain links TRBV9 with TRBJ2-6, with D perhaps TRBD1 (5 bases). The length of the CDR3 is 16 residues. The germline V gene encodes CDR1 SGDLS and CDR2 YYNGEE. Between the trimmed V and J ends, which lost 0 bases and 3 bases, there was a span of 10 bases. The CDR3 reads CASSVEGAGGANVLTF. CDR3 bases: TGTGCCAGCAGCGTAGAAGGGGCTGGTGGGGCCAACGTCCTGACTTTC.

The chain has TRBV4-3 and TRBJ1-2, with TRBD1 matching 8 bases. The CDR3 has 16 residues. V dropped 0 bases and J dropped 7; count of bases not matched to a gene: 10. The V gene's germline CDR1 is LGHNA and CDR2 YSLEER. In DNA, the CDR3 is TGCGCCAGCAGCCAAGATTTCCGGACAGGGCGGGGTGGCTACACCTTC. Protein: CASSQDFRTGRGGYTF.

This clonotype came up a few times. The chain is built from TRBV6-6 and TRBJ2-7; the match to TRBD1 covers 12 bases. This CDR3 has 14 amino acids. Germline V gene sequence: CDR1 MNHNY, CDR2 SVGAGI (reference sequence). After removal of 6 bases from V and 4 bases from J, the junction contained 4 bases not matched to a gene. The CDR3 DNA sequence: TGTGCCAGCAGCCCGGGACAGGGGGCTTACGAGCAGTACTTC. This gives the protein CASSPGQGAYEQYF.

The V call is TRBV11-3, the J call TRBJ2-1; 8 bases agree with TRBD2. CDR1 and CDR2 from the germline V gene are SGHNT and YENEEA. Losses at the gene ends were 1 base for V and 3 bases for J; bases not matched to a gene: 2. The CDR3 runs to 15 residues. The CDR3 is CASSLAGLDYNEQFF. CDR3 sequence (DNA): TGTGCCAGCAGCTTAGCGGGACTAGACTACAATGAGCAGTTCTTC.

This clonotype was detected many times. V and J are TRBV19 and TRBJ2-3, with 7 nucleotides matching TRBD2. Losses at the gene ends were 1 base for V and 2 bases for J; bases not matched to a gene: 6. Germline CDR1 is LNHDA and CDR2 is SQIVND (reference sequence). This CDR3 contains 16 residues. The chain's CDR3 is CASSIGGAGYTDTQYF. CDR3 nucleotide sequence: TGTGCCAGTAGTATAGGTGGAGCGGGATACACAGATACGCAGTATTTT.

There are many counts of this clonotype. The gene calls are TRBV4-1 and TRBJ2-7; unclear D gene. Germline V lookup: CDR1 MGHRA, CDR2 YSYEKL. Trimming took off 0 bases at V and 2 bases at J, with 8 bases between the two ends. This CDR3 contains 14 residues. The CDR3 loop is CASSQDRQAYEQYF. The CDR3 DNA is TGCGCCAGCAGCCAAGATAGGCAGGCCTACGAGCAGTACTTC.

V usage is TRBV20-1 and J usage is TRBJ2-1; 13 positions agree with TRBD2. The CDR3 contains 12 residues. Trimming removed 8 bases from V and 8 bases from J; junction bases left unmatched: 3. CDR1 is DFQATT and CDR2 is SNEGSKA in the germline V gene (reference sequence). The CDR3 DNA follows: TGCAGTAAAACTAGCGGGAGGGATGAGCAGTTCTTC. Amino acid sequence: CSKTSGRDEQFF.

The V call is TRBV7-2, the J call TRBJ2-5; tentatively, D is TRBD2 (6 bases). This CDR3 region has 13 residues. The germline gives CDR1 SGHTA, CDR2 FQGNSA. With 5 bases removed from V and 5 bases from J, the gap between germline ends came to 12 bases. In nucleotides, the CDR3 is TGTGCCAGCAGCCCCGGGGGAGCGGAGACCCAGTACTTC. This gives the protein CASSPGGAETQYF.

This clonotype was seen many times. This chain uses TRBV30 with TRBJ2-7; the D gene is possibly TRBD2 (6 bases). Deletions cut 3 bases from V and 3 bases from J, with 21 bases between. Germline V lookup: CDR1 GTSNPN, CDR2 SVGIG (reference sequence). This CDR3 comprises 16 residues. The CDR3 DNA reads as TGTGCCTGGAGCCGTACTGAGCGGGTTTATCGCTACGAGCAGTACTTC. Translation: CAWSRTERVYRYEQYF.

This clonotype was seen more than once but under ten times. The chain links TRBV19 to TRBJ2-7, with D perhaps TRBD2 (5 bases). The CDR3 has 11 amino acids. Looked up from germline, CDR1 is LNHDA and CDR2 is SQIVND (reference sequence). The V and J ends lost 5 bases and 7 bases respectively, with 9 bases between them. The CDR3 DNA sequence: TGTGCCAGTAGTCCCGGGAAAGAGCAGTACTTC. This codes for CASSPGKEQYF.

This chain links TRBV27 with TRBJ2-1; TRBD1 aligns across 7 bases. The germline CDR1 and CDR2 sequences are MNHEY and SMNVEV (reference sequence). The CDR3 covers 13 residues. The trim removed 2 bases at V and 7 bases at J, leaving 2 bases unmatched. The DNA for the CDR3 is TGTGCCAGCAGTTTACCACAGGGGAATGAGCAGTTCTTC. This sequence encodes CASSLPQGNEQFF.

This chain connects TRBV6-1 to TRBJ1-5; D possibly corresponds to TRBD1 (6 bases). V was pared by 4 bases and J by 9 bases, with 22 bases between. CDR1 and CDR2 (germline): MNHNS, SASEGT. CDR3 size: 16 residues. DNA of the CDR3: TGTGCCAGCAGTGGGCAAATCGGGACACAGGTCGGGCCCCAGCATTTT. As protein: CASSGQIGTQVGPQHF.

This clonotype was recorded a few times. This chain uses TRBV19 with TRBJ2-3; D might be TRBD2 (5 bases). CDR3 length: 14 residues. V lost 6 bases to trimming and J lost 4 bases, with 14 bases between them. Per germline, CDR1 LNHDA and CDR2 SQIVND (reference sequence). CDR3 protein: CASREDLSADTQYF. The CDR3 coding sequence is TGTGCCAGTAGGGAGGATCTTAGCGCAGATACGCAGTATTTT.

This clonotype was detected only a few times. The rearrangement uses TRBV28 and TRBJ2-7, with D maybe TRBD1 (6 bases). The ends were cut back, 8 bases at V and 2 bases at J, with 16 bases in the middle. Germline V gene sequence: CDR1 MDHEN, CDR2 SYDVKM. The CDR3 has 14 amino acids. CDR3 sequence (DNA): TGTGCCAGCTTCCCAGGGGCAAGGGCCTACGAGCAGTACTTC. Protein product: CASFPGARAYEQYF.

A few counts support this clonotype. J is TRBJ2-3 and V is TRBV3-1; 11 bases fit TRBD2. Trimming removed 1 base from V and 9 bases from J; junction bases left unmatched: 3. CDR3 length equals 14 residues. Looked up from germline, CDR1 is LGHDT and CDR2 is YNNKEL (reference sequence). The CDR3 sequence: CASSQGTSGGTQYF. The CDR3 DNA is TGTGCCAGCAGCCAAGGTACTAGCGGGGGAACGCAGTATTTT.

This clonotype has only a few counts. The V call is TRBV6-2 or TRBV6-3, the J call TRBJ2-7; D not resolved. The CDR3 spans 13 residues. Germline V lookup: CDR1 MNHEY, CDR2 SVGEGT. Trimming took off 7 bases at V and 7 bases at J, with 17 bases between the two ends. The CDR3 loop is CASTIGQAREQYF. DNA for the CDR3: TGTGCCAGCACCATAGGTCAGGCGCGTGAGCAGTACTTC.

This clonotype has a handful of counts. The chain links TRBV3-1 to TRBJ2-3; D is perhaps TRBD2 (7 bases). CDR3 length: 15 amino acids. The V gene's germline CDR1 is LGHDT and CDR2 YNNKEL (reference sequence). Trimming stripped 4 bases from V and 4 bases from J, with 15 bases between. The CDR3 region is CASSPVRGPSDTQYF. CDR3 bases: TGTGCCAGCAGCCCCGTGCGGGGGCCATCAGATACGCAGTATTTT.

This clonotype was detected only a few times. The chain uses TRBV5-6 and TRBJ2-3; TRBD2 is a possible D gene (5 bases). This CDR3 has 14 residues. Per germline, CDR1 SGHDT and CDR2 YYEEEE. Trimming stripped 2 bases from V and 7 bases from J, with 14 bases between. The CDR3 sequence is CASSFRTARNTQYF. The CDR3 DNA reads as TGTGCCAGCAGCTTTCGGACTGCACGAAATACGCAGTATTTT.

The chain carries TRBV28 and TRBJ2-1; 9 bases are a match to TRBD2. From germline, CDR1 is MDHEN and CDR2 SYDVKM. The CDR3 length is 15 residues. V lost 4 bases, J lost 7 bases, and 8 bases stayed unmatched. The CDR3 region has the DNA TGTGCCAGCAGTTCAGGTTCTAGCGGGAAAAATGAGCAGTTCTTC. Protein: CASSSGSSGKNEQFF.

The table lists this clonotype with a few counts. The genes are TRBV6-6 and TRBJ2-7, with D tentatively TRBD1 (7 bases). Germline assignment: CDR1 MNHNY and CDR2 SVGAGI (reference sequence). V was clipped by 2 bases and J by 1 base, with 12 bases between them. The CDR3 contains 15 residues. CDR3 sequence reads: CASSYKQGRSYEQYF. The CDR3 region has the DNA TGTGCCAGCAGTTACAAACAGGGGAGGTCCTACGAGCAGTACTTC.

The chain employs TRBV5-5 and TRBJ1-5; TRBD1 matches 7 bases. Germline V gene sequence: CDR1 SGHKS, CDR2 YYEKEE (reference sequence). The CDR3 has 14 residues. J gave up 5 bases and V 4 bases, and 6 bases lay outside the gene matches. CDR3 amino acids: CASSADRPDQPQHF. The CDR3 DNA reads as TGTGCCAGCAGCGCGGACAGGCCCGATCAGCCCCAGCATTTT.

V and J are TRBV4-1 and TRBJ2-2; TRBD1 matches at 11 bases. The CDR3 contains 15 residues. The V gene end was trimmed by 1 base and the J gene end by 11 bases; junction bases not matched to a gene: 6. In germline, CDR1 is MGHRA, CDR2 YSYEKL. The CDR3 nucleotides read TGCGCCAGCAGCCAAGCTGGACAGGGGGCTCGAGAGCTGTTTTTT. Amino acids: CASSQAGQGARELFF.

Only a few counts were recorded for this clonotype. The chain carries TRBV11-2 and TRBJ2-7; the D gene is possibly TRBD2 (5 bases). The CDR3 consists of 13 residues. Between the trimmed V and J ends, which lost 5 bases and 3 bases, there was a span of 11 bases. CDR1 is SGHAT and CDR2 is FQNNGV in the germline V gene. The CDR3 bases are TGTGCCAGCAGCGTCGGACTGAACTACGAGCAGTACTTC. This translates into CASSVGLNYEQYF.

The chain has TRBV5-1 and TRBJ1-1, with a possible D match to TRBD1 (5 bases). V lost 4 bases, J lost 7 bases, and 23 bases lay in between. The CDR3 runs to 16 residues. Germline CDR1 reads SGHRS; CDR2 reads YFSETQ. The DNA for the CDR3 is TGCGCCAGCAGCAGAGCCACCGGGACGGGGCTTGATGAAGCTTTCTTT. This translates into CASSRATGTGLDEAFF.

This clonotype was counted many times. The chain links TRBV9 to TRBJ1-1; D may be TRBD1 (5 bases). Trimming took off 0 bases at V and 6 bases at J, with 12 bases between the two ends. The germline CDR1 and CDR2 sequences are SGDLS and YYNGEE. The CDR3 contains 14 residues. Here the CDR3 reads CASSVGREGAEAFF. CDR3 nucleotide sequence: TGTGCCAGCAGCGTAGGCAGGGAAGGCGCTGAAGCTTTCTTT. The complete variable domain, with remaining parts taken from reference TRBV9 and TRBJ1-1, reads DSGVTQTPKHLITATGQRVTLRCSPRSGDLSVYWYQQSLDQGLQFLIQYYNGEERAKGNILERFSAQQFPDLHSELNLSSLELGDSALYFCASSVGREGAEAFFGQGTRLTVV.

Many counts were recorded for this clonotype. V and J are TRBV6-2 or TRBV6-3 and TRBJ2-3; no reliable D call. Germline V lookup: CDR1 MNHEY, CDR2 SVGEGT. Between the trimmed V and J ends, which lost 5 bases and 6 bases, there was a span of 9 bases. The CDR3 is made up of 12 amino acids. In DNA, the CDR3 is TGTGCCAGCAGTCTCGGCCGGGATACGCAGTATTTT. It translates to CASSLGRDTQYF.

The genes are TRBV6-5 and TRBJ1-2; D might be TRBD1 (5 bases). Trimming pared 6 bases from V and 4 bases from J, leaving 6 bases between. Germline CDR1 MNHEY, CDR2 SVGAGI. The CDR3 is 11 amino acids. The CDR3 DNA reads TGTGCCAGCAGGACAGTCTATGGCTACACCTTC. It specifies CASRTVYGYTF.

This rearrangement joins TRBV7-6 to TRBJ2-5, with D tentatively TRBD1 or TRBD2 (5 bases each). CDR1 SGHVS and CDR2 FNYEAQ come from the germline V gene. The CDR3 totals 16 residues. V lost 4 bases and J lost 4, with 19 bases in between. The CDR3 nucleotides read TGTGCCAGCAGCTGGGCACCGGGACGGATAGCAGAGACCCAGTACTTC. This translates into CASSWAPGRIAETQYF.

This sequence joins TRBV7-2 and TRBJ1-1; the D is unclear. The germline CDR1 and CDR2 sequences are SGHTA and FQGNSA. Trimming pared 2 bases from V and 5 bases from J, leaving 9 bases between. The CDR3 consists of 13 residues. The CDR3 spells CASSLRLETEAFF. The CDR3 DNA reads as TGTGCCAGCAGCTTACGGCTGGAGACTGAAGCTTTCTTT.

The V and J genes are TRBV4-2 and TRBJ2-5; D may be TRBD1 (5 bases). The germline V gene has CDR1 LGHNA and CDR2 YNFKEQ. The CDR3 runs 15 residues. Trimming removed 0 bases at V and 4 bases at J, with 12 bases between. The CDR3 spells CASSQDAGAGETQYF. CDR3 nucleotide sequence: TGTGCCAGCAGCCAAGATGCTGGGGCAGGAGAGACCCAGTACTTC.